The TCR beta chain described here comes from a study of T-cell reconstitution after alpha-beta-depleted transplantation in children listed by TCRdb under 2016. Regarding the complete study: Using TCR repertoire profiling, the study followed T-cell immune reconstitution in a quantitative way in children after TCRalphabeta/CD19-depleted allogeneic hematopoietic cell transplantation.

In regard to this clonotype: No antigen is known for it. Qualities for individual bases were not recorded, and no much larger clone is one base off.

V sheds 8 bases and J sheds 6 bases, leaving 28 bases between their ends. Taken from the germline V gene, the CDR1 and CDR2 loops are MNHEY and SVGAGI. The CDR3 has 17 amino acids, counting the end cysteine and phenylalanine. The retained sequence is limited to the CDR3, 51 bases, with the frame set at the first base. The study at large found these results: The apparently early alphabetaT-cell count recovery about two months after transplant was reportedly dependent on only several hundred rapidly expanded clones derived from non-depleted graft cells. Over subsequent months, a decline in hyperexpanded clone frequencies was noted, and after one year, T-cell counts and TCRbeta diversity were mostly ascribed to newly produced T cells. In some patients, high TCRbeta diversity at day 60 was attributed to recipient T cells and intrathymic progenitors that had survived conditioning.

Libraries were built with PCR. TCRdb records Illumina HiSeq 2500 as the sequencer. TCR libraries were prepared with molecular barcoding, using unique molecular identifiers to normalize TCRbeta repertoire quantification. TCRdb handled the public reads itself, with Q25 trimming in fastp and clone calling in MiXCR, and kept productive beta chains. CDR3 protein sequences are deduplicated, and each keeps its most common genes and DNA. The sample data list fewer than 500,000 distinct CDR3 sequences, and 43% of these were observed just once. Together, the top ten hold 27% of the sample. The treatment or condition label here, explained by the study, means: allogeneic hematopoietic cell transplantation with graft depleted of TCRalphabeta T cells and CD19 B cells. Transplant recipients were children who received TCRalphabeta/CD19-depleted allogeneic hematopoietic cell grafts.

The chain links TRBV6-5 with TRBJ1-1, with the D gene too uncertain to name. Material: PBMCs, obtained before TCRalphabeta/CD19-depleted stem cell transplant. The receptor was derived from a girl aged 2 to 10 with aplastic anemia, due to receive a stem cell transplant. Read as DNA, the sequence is TGTGCCAGCCGTTCCAGTCACTCACCGATACTATCTCCTGAAGCTTTCTTT. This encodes CASRSSHSPILSPEAFF.